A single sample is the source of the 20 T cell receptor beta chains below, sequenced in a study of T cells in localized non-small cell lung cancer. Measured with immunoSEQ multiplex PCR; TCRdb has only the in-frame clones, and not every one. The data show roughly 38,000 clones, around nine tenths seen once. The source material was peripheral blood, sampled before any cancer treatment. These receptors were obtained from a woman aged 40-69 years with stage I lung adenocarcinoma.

The CDR3: CASSERDTGELFF. The CDR3 region has the DNA TGTGCCAGCAGTGAGCGGGACACCGGGGAGCTGTTTTTT. This chain uses TRBV2 with TRBJ2-2; tentative D call: TRBD2 (5 bases). Germline V gene lookup returns CDR1 SNHLY and CDR2 FYNNEI. V lost 3 bases, J lost 3 bases, and 5 bases lay in between. The CDR3 runs to 13 residues.

In DNA form, the CDR3 reads TGTGCCAGCAGCCAAGGTCGCAAAGAAAAACTGTTTTTT. Encoded protein: CASSQGRKEKLFF. This rearrangement joins TRBV4-2 to TRBJ1-4; D call uncertain. This CDR3 spans 13 amino acids. V was pared by 1 base and J by 8 bases, with 8 bases between. Germline loops: CDR1 LGHNA, CDR2 YNFKEQ.

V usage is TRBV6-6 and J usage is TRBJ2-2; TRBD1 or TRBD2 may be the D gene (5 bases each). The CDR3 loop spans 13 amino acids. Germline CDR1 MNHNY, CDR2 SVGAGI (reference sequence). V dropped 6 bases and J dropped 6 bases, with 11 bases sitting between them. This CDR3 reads CASRPGASGELFF. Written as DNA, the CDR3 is TGTGCCAGCAGACCCGGGGCTTCCGGGGAGCTGTTTTTT.

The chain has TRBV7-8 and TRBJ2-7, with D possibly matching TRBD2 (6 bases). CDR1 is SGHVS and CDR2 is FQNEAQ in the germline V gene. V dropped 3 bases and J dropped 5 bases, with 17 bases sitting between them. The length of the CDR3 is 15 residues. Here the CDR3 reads CASSFSGFLLNEQYF. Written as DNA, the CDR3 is TGTGCCAGCAGCTTTAGCGGATTCCTTTTGAACGAGCAGTACTTC. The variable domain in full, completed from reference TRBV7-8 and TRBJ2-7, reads GAGVSQSPRYKVAKRGQDVALRCDPISGHVSLFWYQQALGQGPEFLTYFQNEAQLDKSGLPSDRFFAERPEGSVSTLKIQRTQQEDSAVYLCASSFSGFLLNEQYFGPGTRLTVT.

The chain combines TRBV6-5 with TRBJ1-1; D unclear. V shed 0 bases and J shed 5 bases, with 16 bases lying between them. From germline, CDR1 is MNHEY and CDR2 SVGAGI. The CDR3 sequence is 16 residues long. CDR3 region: CASSYSYARLRTEAFF. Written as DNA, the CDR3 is TGTGCCAGCAGTTACTCGTATGCGAGGCTTCGGACTGAAGCTTTCTTT.

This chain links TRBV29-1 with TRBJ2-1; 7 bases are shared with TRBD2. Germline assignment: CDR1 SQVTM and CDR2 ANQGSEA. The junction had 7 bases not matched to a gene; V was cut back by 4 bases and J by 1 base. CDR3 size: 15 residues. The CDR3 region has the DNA TGCAGCGTTGCAGCGGGAAAACGGTCCTACAATGAGCAGTTCTTC. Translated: CSVAAGKRSYNEQFF.

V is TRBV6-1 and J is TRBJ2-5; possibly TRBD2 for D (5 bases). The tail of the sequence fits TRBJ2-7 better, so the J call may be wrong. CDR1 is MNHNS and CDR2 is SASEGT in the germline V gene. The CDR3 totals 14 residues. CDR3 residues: CASRRVRISYEQYF. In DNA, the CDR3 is TGTGCCAGCAGGAGGGTGAGGATTTCCTACGAGCAGTACTTC.

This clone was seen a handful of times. As DNA, the CDR3 is TGTGCCAGCAGTGAAGCGCTTCGGCCAGGGGCGGCTTTCTTT. It encodes CASSEALRPGAAFF. V is TRBV2 and J is TRBJ1-1; D might be TRBD1 (6 bases). This CDR3 has 14 amino acids. CDR1 SNHLY and CDR2 FYNNEI come from the germline V gene. Trimming shortened V by 0 bases and J by 11 bases, and 16 bases separated the two germline ends.

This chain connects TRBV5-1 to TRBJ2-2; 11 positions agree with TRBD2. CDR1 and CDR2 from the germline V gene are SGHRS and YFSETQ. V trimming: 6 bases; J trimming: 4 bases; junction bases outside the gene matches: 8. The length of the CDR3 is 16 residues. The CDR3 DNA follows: TGCGCCAGCACCCTACTAGCGGGAGCGGTCACCGGGGAGCTGTTTTTT. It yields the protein CASTLLAGAVTGELFF.

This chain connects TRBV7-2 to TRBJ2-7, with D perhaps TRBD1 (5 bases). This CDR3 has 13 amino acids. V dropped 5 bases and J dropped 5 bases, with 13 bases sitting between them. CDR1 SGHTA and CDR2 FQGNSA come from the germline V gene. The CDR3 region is CASSRGLRDEQYF. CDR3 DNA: TGTGCCAGCAGCAGGGGCCTACGCGACGAGCAGTACTTC.

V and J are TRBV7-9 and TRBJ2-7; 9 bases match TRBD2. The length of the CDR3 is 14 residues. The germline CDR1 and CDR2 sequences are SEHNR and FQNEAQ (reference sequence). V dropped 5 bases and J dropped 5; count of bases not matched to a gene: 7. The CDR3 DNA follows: TGTGCCAGCAGCCTGTTAGCGGGAGAGGACGAGCAGTACTTC. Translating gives CASSLLAGEDEQYF. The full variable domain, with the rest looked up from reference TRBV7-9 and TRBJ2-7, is DTGVSQNPRHKITKRGQNVTFRCDPISEHNRLYWYRQTLGQGPEFLTYFQNEAQLEKSRLLSDRFSAERPKGSFSTLEIQRTEQGDSAMYLCASSLLAGEDEQYFGPGTRLTVT.

CDR3 loop: CASTPGAKLGLVREQYF. The CDR3 bases are TGTGCCAGCACCCCGGGGGCTAAACTTGGACTAGTCCGCGAGCAGTACTTC. This rearrangement joins TRBV27 to TRBJ2-7, with a possible D match to TRBD2 (7 bases). With 7 bases removed from V and 6 bases from J, the gap between germline ends came to 28 bases. The CDR3 contains 17 residues. CDR1 is MNHEY, CDR2 SMNVEV, per germline (reference sequence).

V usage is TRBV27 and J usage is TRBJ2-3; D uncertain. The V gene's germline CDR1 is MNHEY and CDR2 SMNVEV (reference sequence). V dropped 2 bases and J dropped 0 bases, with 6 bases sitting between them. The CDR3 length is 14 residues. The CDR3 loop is CASSLVSSTDTQYF. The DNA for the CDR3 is TGTGCCAGCAGTTTAGTTTCCAGCACAGATACGCAGTATTTT.

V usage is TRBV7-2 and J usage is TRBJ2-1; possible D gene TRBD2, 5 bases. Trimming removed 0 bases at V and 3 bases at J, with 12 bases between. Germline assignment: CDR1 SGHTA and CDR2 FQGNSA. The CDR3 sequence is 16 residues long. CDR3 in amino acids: CASSLAEAVLYNEQFF. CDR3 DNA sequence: TGTGCCAGCAGCTTAGCAGAAGCGGTACTCTACAATGAGCAGTTCTTC.

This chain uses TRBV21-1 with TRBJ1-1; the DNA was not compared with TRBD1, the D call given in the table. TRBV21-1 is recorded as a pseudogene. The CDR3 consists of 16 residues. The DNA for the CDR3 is TGTGCCAGCAGCACCTTCCTCCAGGGGAAACGAACTGAAGCTTTCTTT. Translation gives CASSTFLQGKRTEAFF.

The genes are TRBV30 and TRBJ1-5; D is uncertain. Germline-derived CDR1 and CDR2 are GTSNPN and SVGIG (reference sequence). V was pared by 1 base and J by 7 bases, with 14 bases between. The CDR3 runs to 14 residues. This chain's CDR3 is CAWSESQLGQPQHF. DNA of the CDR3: TGTGCCTGGAGTGAGAGCCAGTTGGGACAGCCCCAGCATTTT.

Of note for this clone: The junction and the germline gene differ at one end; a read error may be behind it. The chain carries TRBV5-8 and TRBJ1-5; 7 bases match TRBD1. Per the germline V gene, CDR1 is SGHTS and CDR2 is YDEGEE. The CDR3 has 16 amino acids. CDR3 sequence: CASSLNRGSGNQSQHF. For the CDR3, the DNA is TGTGCCAGCAGCTTGAACAGGGGTTCTGGCAATCAGTCCCAGCATTTT.

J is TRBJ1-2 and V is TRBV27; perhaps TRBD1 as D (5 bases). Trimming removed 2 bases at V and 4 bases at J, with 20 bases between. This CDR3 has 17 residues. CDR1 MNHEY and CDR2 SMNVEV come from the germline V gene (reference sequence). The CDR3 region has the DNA TGTGCCAGCAGTTTAAGGAGGGAGCAGGGCGTAACCTATGGCTACACCTTC. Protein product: CASSLRREQGVTYGYTF.

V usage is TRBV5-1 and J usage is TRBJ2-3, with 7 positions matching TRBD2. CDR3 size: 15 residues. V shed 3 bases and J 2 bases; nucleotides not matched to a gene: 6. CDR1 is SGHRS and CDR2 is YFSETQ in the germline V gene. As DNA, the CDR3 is TGCGCCAGCAGCTCCGGACTAGGCTACACAGATACGCAGTATTTT. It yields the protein CASSSGLGYTDTQYF.

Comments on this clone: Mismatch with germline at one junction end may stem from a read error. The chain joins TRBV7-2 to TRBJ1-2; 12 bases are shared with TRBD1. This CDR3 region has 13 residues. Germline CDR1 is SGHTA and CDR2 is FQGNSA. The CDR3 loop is CASRPGTGGSTAF. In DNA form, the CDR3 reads TGTGCCAGCAGGCCCGGGACAGGGGGCTCTACGGCGTTC.